These 10 T cell receptor beta chains were sequenced from one sample in a study of blood T cells in healthy people across ages. The use of a sample-barcoded 5' primer and a J-beta primer mix characterized a second PCR of roughly 6 to 11 cycles. Via MiXCR, TCRdb re-called the 5' RACE reads, giving one row per CDR3 protein. The profile shows approximately 760,000 distinct CDR3 sequences, 25% of them singletons. Separately, the same data were catalogued under a study of T cells of mothers and their children.

Sequencing was carried out using blood. Every receptor here comes from a boy aged 10-17 years in good health.

The rearrangement joins TRBV29-1 to TRBJ1-5; no firm D call. Germline V lookup: CDR1 SQVTM, CDR2 ANQGSEA. With 8 bases removed from V and 4 bases from J, the gap between germline ends came to 12 bases. This CDR3 spans 12 amino acids. The CDR3 region is CSTPILNQPQHF. Written as DNA, the CDR3 is TGCAGCACGCCGATCCTAAATCAGCCCCAGCATTTT. The full variable domain, with the rest looked up from reference TRBV29-1 and TRBJ1-5, is SAVISQKPSRDICQRGTSLTIQCQVDSQVTMMFWYRQQPGQSLTLIATANQGSEATYESGFVIDKFPISRPNLTFSTLTVSNMSPEDSSIYLCSTPILNQPQHFGDGTRLSIL.

Only a few counts were recorded for this clonotype. The chain employs TRBV5-1 and TRBJ1-4; D is undetermined. This CDR3 has 17 amino acids. Trimming pared 4 bases from V and 7 bases from J, leaving 23 bases between. The germline CDR1 and CDR2 sequences are SGHRS and YFSETQ. In DNA form, the CDR3 reads TGCGCCAGCAGCGAGCCCATCTGGACGGAGGGTGGTGAAAAACTGTTTTTT. This encodes CASSEPIWTEGGEKLFF. The entire variable domain, with the rest obtained from reference TRBV5-1 and TRBJ1-4, is as follows: KAGVTQTPRYLIKTRGQQVTLSCSPISGHRSVSWYQQTPGQGLQFLFEYFSETQRNKGNFPGRFSGRQFSNSRSEMNVSTLELGDSALYLCASSEPIWTEGGEKLFFGSGTQLSVL.

This clonotype showed up just a few times. The gene calls are TRBV7-9 and TRBJ1-5, with D unresolved. Germline loops: CDR1 SEHNR, CDR2 FQNEAQ (reference sequence). V was shortened by 4 bases and J by 2 bases, with 6 bases between the two germline ends. This CDR3 comprises 13 residues. The CDR3: CASSSDGNQPQHF. Here the CDR3 DNA reads TGTGCCAGCAGCTCCGATGGCAATCAGCCCCAGCATTTT.

This clonotype was detected a few times. The V gene is TRBV3-1, the J gene TRBJ2-5; D is unclear. This CDR3 is built from 12 residues. Per the germline V gene, CDR1 is LGHDT and CDR2 is YNNKEL (reference sequence). V lost 2 bases, J lost 5 bases, and 6 bases lay in between. In nucleotides, the CDR3 is TGTGCCAGCAGCCAATTCGGGGAGACCCAGTACTTC. Its protein is CASSQFGETQYF.

This chain connects TRBV7-9 to TRBJ2-1, with 10 bases identical to TRBD2. Germline assignment: CDR1 SEHNR and CDR2 FQNEAQ (reference sequence). This CDR3 is built from 16 residues. V trimming: 1 base; J trimming: 7 bases; junction bases outside the gene matches: 7. The CDR3: CASSLGLAGVINEQFF. DNA for the CDR3: TGTGCCAGCAGCTTAGGCCTAGCGGGAGTCATAAATGAGCAGTTCTTC. Full variable domain (missing parts from reference TRBV7-9 and TRBJ2-1): DTGVSQNPRHKITKRGQNVTFRCDPISEHNRLYWYRQTLGQGPEFLTYFQNEAQLEKSRLLSDRFSAERPKGSFSTLEIQRTEQGDSAMYLCASSLGLAGVINEQFFGPGTRLTVL.

The chain links TRBV13 to TRBJ2-1, with D possibly being TRBD2 (5 bases). The CDR3 runs to 15 residues. Germline V gene sequence: CDR1 PRHDT, CDR2 FYEKMQ (reference sequence). Trimming pared 5 bases from V and 5 bases from J, leaving 16 bases between. CDR3 sequence (DNA): TGTGCCAGCAGCCCCCAATCCGGGGATCACAATGAGCAGTTCTTC. Amino acid sequence: CASSPQSGDHNEQFF.

This clonotype was found a few times. The chain joins TRBV5-1 to TRBJ2-5, with D perhaps matching TRBD1 or TRBD2 (7 bases each). Germline CDR1 SGHRS, CDR2 YFSETQ. Trimming cost V 8 bases and J 5 bases, with 19 bases left between them. The CDR3 runs 14 residues. The CDR3 sequence is CASAPSQGGETQYF. The CDR3 region has the DNA TGCGCCAGTGCTCCATCTCAGGGGGGGGAGACCCAGTACTTC.

This clonotype was observed a few times. The chain recombines TRBV29-1 with TRBJ1-1; 8 bases map to TRBD1. This CDR3 spans 16 amino acids. Trimming removed 4 bases from V and 1 base from J; junction bases left unmatched: 11. Germline lookup yields CDR1 SQVTM and CDR2 ANQGSEA. This CDR3 reads CSVAAGGDLWNTEAFF. In DNA, the CDR3 is TGCAGCGTTGCCGCAGGGGGCGATCTCTGGAACACTGAAGCTTTCTTT.

This clonotype was observed a handful of times. This chain joins TRBV6-8 and TRBJ1-3, with D uncertain. Trimming stripped 9 bases from V and 0 bases from J, with 12 bases between. CDR3 length: 14 amino acids. Germline V gene lookup returns CDR1 MNHGY and CDR2 SAAAGT. Written as DNA, the CDR3 is TGTGCCAGGAAACGAACCGCCTCTGGAAACACCATATATTTT. It codes for CARKRTASGNTIYF.

This clonotype was detected a few times. The CDR3: CASSLFKIGGRDPYEQYF. The CDR3 region has the DNA TGTGCCAGCAGCTTGTTTAAGATTGGTGGGCGGGACCCCTACGAGCAGTACTTC. The chain recombines TRBV5-6 with TRBJ2-7; maybe TRBD2 (6 bases). V was cut by 1 base and J by 2 bases, with 22 bases left in between. The germline V gene encodes CDR1 SGHDT and CDR2 YYEEEE. The CDR3 is made up of 18 amino acids.